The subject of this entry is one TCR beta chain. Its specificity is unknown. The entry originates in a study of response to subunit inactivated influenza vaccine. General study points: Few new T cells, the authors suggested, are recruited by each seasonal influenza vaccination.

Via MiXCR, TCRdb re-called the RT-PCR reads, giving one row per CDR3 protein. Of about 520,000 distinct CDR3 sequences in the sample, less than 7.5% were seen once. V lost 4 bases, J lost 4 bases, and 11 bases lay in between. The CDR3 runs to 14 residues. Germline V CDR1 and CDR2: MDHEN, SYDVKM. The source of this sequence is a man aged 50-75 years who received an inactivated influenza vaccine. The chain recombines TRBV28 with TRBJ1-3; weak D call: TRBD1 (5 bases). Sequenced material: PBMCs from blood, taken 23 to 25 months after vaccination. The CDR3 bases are TGTGCCAGCAGTTCCCCAGGGCAAGGAAACACCATATATTTT. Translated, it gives CASSSPGQGNTIYF.